This entry lists 22 T cell receptor beta chains sequenced from one sample in a study of cytomegalovirus exposure and HLA in healthy donors. PCR used 60 Vbeta primers and 13 Jbeta primers. Sequencing used immunoSEQ multiplex PCR; TCRdb keeps in-frame clones, though not all of them. The data show 75,000 to 95,000 clones, and the top ten clones hold about 4.6%. The specimen was PBMCs. These receptors were obtained from a young man in good health and CMV-seronegative.

The chain combines TRBV7-3 with TRBJ1-1; D unclear. The CDR3 contains 15 residues. Per the germline V gene, CDR1 is SGHTA and CDR2 is FQGTGA. Trimming left V 1 base short and J 4 bases short, with 13 bases between. The chain's CDR3 is CASSLNPAAGTEAFF. The CDR3 DNA reads TGTGCCAGCAGCTTAAACCCAGCCGCGGGCACTGAAGCTTTCTTT.

The V and J genes are TRBV29-1 and TRBJ1-1; 8 nucleotides agree with TRBD1. The CDR3 runs 12 residues. Germline loops: CDR1 SQVTM, CDR2 ANQGSEA. V lost 7 bases, J lost 5 bases, and 6 bases stayed unmatched. In DNA, the CDR3 is TGCAGCGCCGCAGGGGGCGGGACTGAAGCTTTCTTT. Amino acid sequence: CSAAGGGTEAFF.

CDR3 bases: TGTGCCAGCAGCGTAGGGGCAGCGGGCACCTACGAGCAGTACTTC. Translating gives CASSVGAAGTYEQYF. This chain links TRBV9 with TRBJ2-7; D possibly corresponds to TRBD2 (6 bases). V lost 0 bases and J lost 2, with 12 bases in between. This CDR3 contains 15 residues. CDR1 and CDR2 from the germline V gene are SGDLS and YYNGEE.

This chain uses TRBV6-6 with TRBJ1-2; TRBD1 agrees at 7 bases. CDR1 is MNHNY and CDR2 is SVGAGI in the germline V gene (reference sequence). The CDR3 contains 15 residues. V shed 6 bases and J 1 base; nucleotides not matched to a gene: 8. The chain's CDR3 is CASRVTGAGNYGYTF. The DNA of the CDR3 is TGTGCCAGCAGAGTCACAGGGGCCGGTAACTATGGCTACACCTTC.

The rearrangement uses TRBV2 and TRBJ1-2; D gene ambiguous. CDR3 length: 16 amino acids. Trimming stripped 2 bases from V and 8 bases from J, with 21 bases between. The germline V gene encodes CDR1 SNHLY and CDR2 FYNNEI. In DNA, the CDR3 is TGTGCCAGCAGTGAATCCCGTGTGTGGGCAGGTGGAGGCTACACCTTC. It translates to CASSESRVWAGGGYTF.

This chain links TRBV6-6 with TRBJ1-2; 7 positions match TRBD1. Looked up from germline, CDR1 is MNHNY and CDR2 is SVGAGI (reference sequence). The junction had 3 bases not matched to a gene; V was cut back by 5 bases and J by 0 bases. The CDR3 covers 14 residues. CDR3 loop: CASSRQGANYGYTF. The CDR3 nucleotides are TGTGCCAGCAGTCGACAGGGAGCTAACTATGGCTACACCTTC.

The chain carries TRBV5-1 and TRBJ1-2; 7 bases line up with TRBD1. With 2 bases clipped from V and 9 bases from J, the junction kept 4 bases outside the gene matches. Germline V CDR1 and CDR2: SGHRS, YFSETQ. The CDR3 is 12 residues long. CDR3 residues: CASSFRQGRYTF. The DNA of the CDR3 is TGCGCCAGCAGCTTCCGACAGGGACGCTACACCTTC. The whole variable domain, remainder taken from reference TRBV5-1 and TRBJ1-2, is KAGVTQTPRYLIKTRGQQVTLSCSPISGHRSVSWYQQTPGQGLQFLFEYFSETQRNKGNFPGRFSGRQFSNSRSEMNVSTLELGDSALYLCASSFRQGRYTFGSGTRLTVV.

The rearrangement links TRBV6-6 to TRBJ2-3; 13 positions match TRBD2. Germline values: CDR1 MNHNY, CDR2 SVGAGI (reference sequence). Trimming took 4 bases from V and 7 from J; bases not matched to a gene: 2. The CDR3 consists of 14 residues. The CDR3 coding sequence is TGTGCCAGCAGTTTCGGGACTAGCGGGAATACGCAGTATTTT. The encoded protein is CASSFGTSGNTQYF.

V and J are TRBV19 and TRBJ1-2; weak D call: TRBD1 (5 bases). The ends were cut back, 2 bases at V and 3 bases at J, with 10 bases in the middle. The CDR3 is made up of 14 amino acids. The V gene's germline CDR1 is LNHDA and CDR2 SQIVND (reference sequence). The CDR3 DNA is TGTGCCAGTAGTATATTAGGAGGGGACTATGGCTACACCTTC. Its protein product is CASSILGGDYGYTF.

The rearrangement links TRBV7-9 to TRBJ2-4, with TRBD2 matching over 12 bases. This CDR3 comprises 14 residues. CDR1 SEHNR and CDR2 FQNEAQ come from the germline V gene (reference sequence). V shed 4 bases, J shed 8 bases, and the junction held 3 bases outside the gene matches. For the CDR3, the DNA is TGTGCCAGCAGCTCGACTAGCGGGAGTTACATTCAGTACTTC. This codes for CASSSTSGSYIQYF. Filled out from reference TRBV7-9 and TRBJ2-4, the complete variable domain reads DTGVSQNPRHKITKRGQNVTFRCDPISEHNRLYWYRQTLGQGPEFLTYFQNEAQLEKSRLLSDRFSAERPKGSFSTLEIQRTEQGDSAMYLCASSSTSGSYIQYFGAGTRLSVL.

The V call is TRBV12-5, the J call TRBJ2-2, with TRBD1 matching over 8 bases. The CDR3 is made up of 15 amino acids. Looked up from germline, CDR1 is LGHNT and CDR2 is FRNRAP. The V segment lost 5 bases and the J segment 5 bases; nucleotides outside the gene matches: 7. CDR3 region: CASGPRQGWTGELFF. CDR3 nucleotide sequence: TGTGCTAGTGGTCCAAGACAGGGGTGGACCGGGGAGCTGTTTTTT. Using reference TRBV12-5 and TRBJ2-2 for the parts outside the CDR3, the full variable domain is DARVTQTPRHKVTEMGQEVTMRCQPILGHNTVFWYRQTMMQGLELLAYFRNRAPLDDSGMPKDRFSAEMPDATLATLKIQPSEPRDSAVYFCASGPRQGWTGELFFGEGSRLTVL.

The rearrangement uses TRBV5-1 and TRBJ2-1; TRBD2 aligns across 11 bases. The V gene's germline CDR1 is SGHRS and CDR2 YFSETQ. With 2 bases clipped from V and 6 bases from J, the junction kept 4 bases outside the gene matches. The CDR3 is 15 amino acids. CDR3 bases: TGCGCCAGCAGCTTATATAGCGGGAGGGGCAATGAGCAGTTCTTC. Translation: CASSLYSGRGNEQFF.

The genes are TRBV10-3 and TRBJ2-7; 7 positions agree with TRBD2. CDR1 and CDR2 from the germline V gene are ENHRY and SYGVKD. J gave up 0 bases and V 6 bases, and 2 bases lay outside the gene matches. The CDR3 length is 13 residues. Here the CDR3 reads CAIRSGDSYEQYF. CDR3 nucleotide sequence: TGTGCCATCAGAAGCGGGGACTCCTACGAGCAGTACTTC.

The chain combines TRBV18 with TRBJ1-2, with D maybe TRBD1 (6 bases). From germline, CDR1 is KGHSH and CDR2 LQKENI. This CDR3 region has 15 residues. Trimming removed 6 bases at V and 6 bases at J, with 20 bases between. In nucleotides, the CDR3 is TGTGCCAGCTCGCCAACAGGGTTTGTAGTCGATGGCTACACCTTC. Protein product: CASSPTGFVVDGYTF.

J is TRBJ2-3 and V is TRBV7-9, with D tentatively TRBD2 (5 bases). Germline V gene lookup returns CDR1 SEHNR and CDR2 FQNEAQ (reference sequence). The length of the CDR3 is 14 residues. V lost 1 base and J 5 bases, leaving 10 bases between the germline ends. The CDR3 DNA reads TGTGCCAGCAGCTTAGGGAACGCGGGAGATACGCAGTATTTT. Protein sequence: CASSLGNAGDTQYF.

The chain recombines TRBV9 with TRBJ2-1; TRBD1 matches at 7 bases. Trimming at V came to 0 bases and at J to 4 bases, leaving 7 bases not matched to a gene. Germline V gives CDR1 SGDLS, CDR2 YYNGEE. The CDR3 contains 16 residues. CDR3 sequence: CASSVEWGRGYNEQFF. DNA for the CDR3: TGTGCCAGCAGCGTAGAATGGGGCAGGGGGTACAATGAGCAGTTCTTC.

The chain combines TRBV18 with TRBJ1-2, with D perhaps matching TRBD1 (6 bases). Trimming took off 1 base at V and 7 bases at J, with 13 bases between the two ends. Germline CDR1 is KGHSH and CDR2 is LQKENI. This CDR3 comprises 14 residues. This chain's CDR3 is CASSPRGRPLGYTF. CDR3 bases: TGTGCCAGCTCACCACGGGGGCGGCCTCTTGGCTACACCTTC.

Comment on this clone: Other DNA sequences in the sample encode the same CDR3. The rearrangement links TRBV11-3 to TRBJ2-5; D gene unclear. With 4 bases removed from V and 2 bases from J, the gap between germline ends came to 8 bases. The CDR3 has 13 amino acids. Germline CDR1 reads SGHNT; CDR2 reads YENEEA. CDR3 amino acids: CASSSGLQETQYF. In nucleotides, the CDR3 is TGTGCCAGCAGCTCCGGGTTACAAGAGACCCAGTACTTC. The full variable domain, its missing parts supplied by reference TRBV11-3 and TRBJ2-5, is EAGVVQSPRYKIIEKKQPVAFWCNPISGHNTLYWYLQNLGQGPELLIRYENEEAVDDSQLPKDRFSAERLKGVDSTLKIQPAELGDSAVYLCASSSGLQETQYFGPGTRLLVL.

The CDR3, as DNA: TGTGCCAGCTCACCCAGGGGCAGCGACGAGCAGTACTTC. Translated: CASSPRGSDEQYF. The V call is TRBV18, the J call TRBJ2-7, with D perhaps matching TRBD1 (6 bases). The V gene lost 3 bases and the J gene lost 5 bases, with 11 bases spanning the gap. The CDR3 is made up of 13 amino acids. In germline, CDR1 is KGHSH, CDR2 LQKENI.

This chain joins TRBV6-5 and TRBJ1-1; D perhaps matches TRBD1 (6 bases). There are 16 residues in the CDR3. The germline CDR1 and CDR2 sequences are MNHEY and SVGAGI. Trimming removed 1 base from V and 0 bases from J, with 12 bases in between. CDR3 coding DNA: TGTGCCAGCAGTTACTTGACCGGGACAATGAACACTGAAGCTTTCTTT. Its protein is CASSYLTGTMNTEAFF.

The chain is built from TRBV30 and TRBJ2-1, with 12 bases identical to TRBD2. Per the germline V gene, CDR1 is GTSNPN and CDR2 is SVGIG (reference sequence). CDR3 length: 19 residues. Trimming took 4 bases from V and 3 from J; bases not matched to a gene: 16. The chain's CDR3 is CAWTSTSGRPVGGYNEQFF. Written as DNA, the CDR3 is TGTGCCTGGACCTCCACTAGCGGGAGGCCCGTAGGGGGCTACAATGAGCAGTTCTTC. The complete variable domain, with remaining parts taken from reference TRBV30 and TRBJ2-1, reads SQTIHQWPATLVQPVGSPLSLECTVEGTSNPNLYWYRQAAGRGLQLLFYSVGIGQISSEVPQNLSASRPQDRQFILSSKKLLLSDSGFYLCAWTSTSGRPVGGYNEQFFGPGTRLTVL.

This chain connects TRBV11-2 to TRBJ2-7; possibly TRBD2 for D (5 bases). V was shortened by 3 bases and J by 2 bases, with 14 bases between the two germline ends. The germline V gene has CDR1 SGHAT and CDR2 FQNNGV. There are 15 residues in the CDR3. CDR3: CASSFDGNPTYEQYF. CDR3 in DNA: TGTGCCAGCAGCTTTGACGGGAATCCCACCTACGAGCAGTACTTC.